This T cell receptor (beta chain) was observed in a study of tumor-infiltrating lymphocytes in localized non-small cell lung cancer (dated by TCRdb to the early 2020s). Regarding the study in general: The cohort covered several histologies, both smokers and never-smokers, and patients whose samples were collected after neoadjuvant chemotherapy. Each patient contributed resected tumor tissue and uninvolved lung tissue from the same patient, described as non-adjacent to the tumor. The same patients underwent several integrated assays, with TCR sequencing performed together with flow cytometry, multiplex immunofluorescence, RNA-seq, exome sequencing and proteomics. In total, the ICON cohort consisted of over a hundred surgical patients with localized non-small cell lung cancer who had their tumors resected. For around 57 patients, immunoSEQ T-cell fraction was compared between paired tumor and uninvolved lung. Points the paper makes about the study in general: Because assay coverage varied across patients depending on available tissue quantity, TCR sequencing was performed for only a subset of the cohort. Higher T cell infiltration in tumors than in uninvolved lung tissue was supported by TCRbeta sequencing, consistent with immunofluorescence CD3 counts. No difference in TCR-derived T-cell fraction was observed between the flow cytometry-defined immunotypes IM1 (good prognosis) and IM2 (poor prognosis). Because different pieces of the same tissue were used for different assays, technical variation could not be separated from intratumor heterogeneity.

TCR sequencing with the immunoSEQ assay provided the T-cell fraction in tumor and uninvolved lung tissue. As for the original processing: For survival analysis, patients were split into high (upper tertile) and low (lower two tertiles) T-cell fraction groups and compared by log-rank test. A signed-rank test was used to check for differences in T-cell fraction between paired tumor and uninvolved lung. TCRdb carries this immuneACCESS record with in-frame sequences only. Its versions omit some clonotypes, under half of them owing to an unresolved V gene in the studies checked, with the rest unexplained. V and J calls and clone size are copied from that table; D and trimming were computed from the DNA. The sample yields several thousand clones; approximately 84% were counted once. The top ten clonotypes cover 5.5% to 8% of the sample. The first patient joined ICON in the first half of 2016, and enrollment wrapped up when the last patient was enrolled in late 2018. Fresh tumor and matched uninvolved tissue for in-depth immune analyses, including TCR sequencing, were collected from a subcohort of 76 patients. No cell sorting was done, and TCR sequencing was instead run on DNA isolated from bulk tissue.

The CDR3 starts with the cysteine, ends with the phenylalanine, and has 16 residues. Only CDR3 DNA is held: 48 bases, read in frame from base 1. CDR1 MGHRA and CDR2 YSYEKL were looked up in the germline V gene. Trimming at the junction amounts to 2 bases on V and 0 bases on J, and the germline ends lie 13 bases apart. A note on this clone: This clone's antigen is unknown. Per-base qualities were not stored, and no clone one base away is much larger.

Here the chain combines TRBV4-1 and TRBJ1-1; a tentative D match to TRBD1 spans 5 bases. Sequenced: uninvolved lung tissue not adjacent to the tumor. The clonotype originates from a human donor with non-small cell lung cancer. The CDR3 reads CASSQRRGNMNTEAFF. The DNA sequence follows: TGCGCCAGCAGCCAACGACGGGGGAATATGAACACTGAAGCTTTCTTT.